This TCR beta chain emerged from a study of graft-versus-host responses after intestinal transplantation. Overall study: Multivisceral, liver-intestinal, or isolated intestinal transplants were received by the recipients.

Of note for this clone: Its target is not known.

Clones were sequenced by immunoSEQ multiplex PCR, and TCRdb holds only the in-frame ones, with some missing. The profile shows tens of thousands of clones, roughly 94% of them singletons. The sample consisted of unstimulated CD8+ T cells sorted from spleen or lymph node cells, taken before intestinal transplant. The source is a human donor who received an intestinal transplant.

The chain's CDR3 is CASKDRVYNEQFF. In DNA form, the CDR3 reads TGTGCCAGCAAGGACAGGGTCTACAATGAGCAGTTCTTC. This rearrangement joins TRBV7-9 to TRBJ2-1; 8 nucleotides match TRBD1. The CDR3 totals 13 residues. The V gene end was trimmed by 7 bases and the J gene end by 3 bases; junction bases not matched to a gene: 2. Per the germline V gene, CDR1 is SEHNR and CDR2 is FQNEAQ (reference sequence).